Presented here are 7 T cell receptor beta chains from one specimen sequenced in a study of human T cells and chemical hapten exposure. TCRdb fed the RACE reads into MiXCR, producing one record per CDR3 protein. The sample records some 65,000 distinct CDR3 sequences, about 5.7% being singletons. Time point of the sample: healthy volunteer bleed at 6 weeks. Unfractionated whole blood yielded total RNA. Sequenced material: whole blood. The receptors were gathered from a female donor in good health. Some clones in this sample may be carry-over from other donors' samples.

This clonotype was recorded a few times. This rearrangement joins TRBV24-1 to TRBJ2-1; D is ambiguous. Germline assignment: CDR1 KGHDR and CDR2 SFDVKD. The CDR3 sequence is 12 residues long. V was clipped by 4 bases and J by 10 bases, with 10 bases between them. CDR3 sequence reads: CATSDSWVEQFF. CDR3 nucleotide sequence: TGTGCCACCAGTGACTCTTGGGTCGAGCAGTTCTTC.

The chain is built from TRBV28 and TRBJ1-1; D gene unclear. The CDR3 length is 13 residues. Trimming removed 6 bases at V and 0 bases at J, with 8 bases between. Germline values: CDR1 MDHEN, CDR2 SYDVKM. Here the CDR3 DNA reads TGTGCCAGCAGGTACCGAATGAACACTGAAGCTTTCTTT. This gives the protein CASRYRMNTEAFF.

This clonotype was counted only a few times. CDR3: CARTGRVSEAFF. CDR3 in DNA: TGTGCCAGGACTGGCAGGGTGAGTGAAGCTTTCTTT. The rearrangement links TRBV19 to TRBJ1-1, with D perhaps matching TRBD1 (5 bases). Trimming took off 9 bases at V and 7 bases at J, with 15 bases between the two ends. CDR1 is LNHDA, CDR2 SQIVND, per germline (reference sequence). The length of the CDR3 is 12 residues.

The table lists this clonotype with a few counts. CDR3 in DNA: TGTGCCTGGAGTCGTCCGGGACAGGGGGGACTCTACGAGCAGTACTTC. This gives the protein CAWSRPGQGGLYEQYF. The genes are TRBV30 and TRBJ2-7; 11 bases match TRBD1. V shed 2 bases and J 3 bases; nucleotides not matched to a gene: 9. The CDR3 totals 16 residues. The germline V gene has CDR1 GTSNPN and CDR2 SVGIG (reference sequence). The full variable domain, in which reference TRBV30 and TRBJ2-7 provide the parts outside the CDR3, is SQTIHQWPATLVQPVGSPLSLECTVEGTSNPNLYWYRQAAGRGLQLLFYSVGIGQISSEVPQNLSASRPQDRQFILSSKKLLLSDSGFYLCAWSRPGQGGLYEQYFGPGTRLTVT.

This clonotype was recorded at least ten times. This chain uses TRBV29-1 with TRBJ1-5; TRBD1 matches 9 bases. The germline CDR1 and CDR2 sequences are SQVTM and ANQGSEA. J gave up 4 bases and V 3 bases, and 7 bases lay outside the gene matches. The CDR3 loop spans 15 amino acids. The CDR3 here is CSVDPGTGSNQPQHF. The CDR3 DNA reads TGCAGCGTTGACCCCGGGACAGGGTCAAATCAGCCCCAGCATTTT.

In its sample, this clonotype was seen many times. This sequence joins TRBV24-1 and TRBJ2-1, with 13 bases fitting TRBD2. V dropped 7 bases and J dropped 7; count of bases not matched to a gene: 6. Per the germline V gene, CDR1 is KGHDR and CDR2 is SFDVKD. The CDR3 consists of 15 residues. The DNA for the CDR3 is TGTGCCACCAGCCAACTAGCGGGAGGGCCGAATGAGCAGTTCTTC. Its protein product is CATSQLAGGPNEQFF.

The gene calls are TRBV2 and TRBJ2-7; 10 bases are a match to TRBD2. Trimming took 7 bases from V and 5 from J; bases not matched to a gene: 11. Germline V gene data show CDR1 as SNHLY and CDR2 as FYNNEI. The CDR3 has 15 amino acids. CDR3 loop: CASNPQAGGPHEQYF. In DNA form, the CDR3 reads TGTGCCAGCAACCCTCAAGCGGGAGGGCCCCACGAGCAGTACTTC.